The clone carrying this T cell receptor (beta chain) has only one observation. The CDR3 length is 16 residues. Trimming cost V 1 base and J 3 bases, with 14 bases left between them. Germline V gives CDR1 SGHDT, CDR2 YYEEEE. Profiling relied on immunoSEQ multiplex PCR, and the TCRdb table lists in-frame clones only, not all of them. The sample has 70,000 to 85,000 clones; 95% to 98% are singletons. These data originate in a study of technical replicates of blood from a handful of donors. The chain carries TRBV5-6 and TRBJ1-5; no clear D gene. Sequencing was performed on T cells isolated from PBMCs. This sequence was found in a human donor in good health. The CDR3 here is CASSLIGERDNQPQHF. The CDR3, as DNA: TGTGCCAGCAGCTTGATCGGGGAGAGAGACAATCAGCCCCAGCATTTT.